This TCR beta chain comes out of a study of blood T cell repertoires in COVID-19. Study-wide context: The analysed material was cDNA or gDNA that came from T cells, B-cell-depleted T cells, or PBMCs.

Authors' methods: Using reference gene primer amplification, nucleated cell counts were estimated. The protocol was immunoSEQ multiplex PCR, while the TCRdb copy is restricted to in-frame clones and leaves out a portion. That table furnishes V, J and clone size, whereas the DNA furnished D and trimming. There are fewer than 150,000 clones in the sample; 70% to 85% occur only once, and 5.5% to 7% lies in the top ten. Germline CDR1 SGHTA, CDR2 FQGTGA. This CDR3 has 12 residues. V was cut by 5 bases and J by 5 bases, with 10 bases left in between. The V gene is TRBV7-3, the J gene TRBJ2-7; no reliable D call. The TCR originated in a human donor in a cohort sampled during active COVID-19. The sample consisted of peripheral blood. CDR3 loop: CASSPQRNEQYF. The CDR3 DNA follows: TGTGCCAGCAGCCCACAACGAAACGAGCAGTACTTC.